These 7 T cell receptor beta chains were sequenced from one sample in a study of human T cells and chemical hapten exposure. TCRdb ran MiXCR on the RACE reads and lists one entry per CDR3 protein. The sample has roughly 150,000 distinct CDR3 sequences; 28% are singletons. Time point given: patch test 3, about 24 weeks after DPC sensitization. Treatment reported: therapeutic diphenylcyclopropenone sensitization with weekly scalp DPC. The sample in question was whole blood, obtained in connection with sensitization to the hapten diphenylcyclopropenone (DPC). These receptor sequences come from a woman younger than 30 with alopecia areata. Some clones in this sample may be carry-over from other donors' samples.

As to this clonotype: The conserved phenylalanine or tryptophan normally closing the CDR3 is absent here, so this likely arose from a read error. The chain recombines TRBV3-1 with TRBJ2-1; D unclear. The CDR3 is made up of 11 amino acids. The ends were cut back, 5 bases at V and 13 bases at J, with 12 bases in the middle. Germline V gene lookup returns CDR1 LGHDT and CDR2 YNNKEL (reference sequence). CDR3 bases: TGTGCCAGCAGCTCGATGGATATTCAGTTCCTC. Residues: CASSSMDIQFL.

The chain employs TRBV5-6 and TRBJ1-2; tentatively, D is TRBD1 (5 bases). V was shortened by 0 bases and J by 12 bases, with 15 bases between the two germline ends. Germline V gene lookup returns CDR1 SGHDT and CDR2 YYEEEE. This CDR3 contains 13 residues. CDR3 nucleotides: TGTGCCAGCAGCTTGGGAAGGGGCCCCCATCACACCTTC. Translation gives CASSLGRGPHHTF. Using reference TRBV5-6 and TRBJ1-2 for the parts outside the CDR3, the full variable domain is DAGVTQSPTHLIKTRGQQVTLRCSPKSGHDTVSWYQQALGQGPQFIFQYYEEEERQRGNFPDRFSGHQFPNYSSELNVNALLLGDSALYLCASSLGRGPHHTFGSGTRLTVV.

This clonotype has a count of ten or more. The chain employs TRBV11-2 and TRBJ2-1, with 8 bases aligning to TRBD2. Trimming cost V 4 bases and J 7 bases; bases outside gene matches: 9. This CDR3 region has 15 residues. Germline loops: CDR1 SGHAT, CDR2 FQNNGV. The CDR3 nucleotides are TGTGCCAGCAGCTCCCGGGGGGGCGTCCGGAATGAGCAGTTCTTC. Protein sequence: CASSSRGGVRNEQFF.

This clonotype was observed a handful of times. This rearrangement joins TRBV9 to TRBJ1-2; D remains ambiguous. The CDR3 has 13 amino acids. The V end was cut by 4 bases, the J end by 1 base, with 8 bases between. Per the germline V gene, CDR1 is SGDLS and CDR2 is YYNGEE. The CDR3 bases are TGTGCCAGCAGCCAAAGCAGTAACTATGGCTACACCTTC. This translates into CASSQSSNYGYTF. Supplemented by reference TRBV9 and TRBJ1-2, the full variable domain reads DSGVTQTPKHLITATGQRVTLRCSPRSGDLSVYWYQQSLDQGLQFLIQYYNGEERAKGNILERFSAQQFPDLHSELNLSSLELGDSALYFCASSQSSNYGYTFGSGTRLTVV.

This clonotype was observed a handful of times. The V gene is TRBV12-3 or TRBV12-4, the J gene TRBJ2-5, with 8 bases matching TRBD1. J was trimmed by 4 bases and V by 6 bases; bases with no gene match: 10. The CDR3 is 15 residues long. The CDR3 coding sequence is TGTGCCAGCAGCCACTACAGGGGGAGAGGAGAGACCCAGTACTTC. Translated, it gives CASSHYRGRGETQYF.

This clonotype was picked up many times. The chain combines TRBV7-9 with TRBJ2-3, with D perhaps TRBD1 (5 bases). V was shortened by 2 bases and J by 0 bases, with 9 bases between the two germline ends. Germline lookup yields CDR1 SEHNR and CDR2 FQNEAQ (reference sequence). CDR3 length: 15 residues. The CDR3 spells CASSLSPGSTDTQYF. The CDR3 DNA sequence: TGTGCCAGCAGCTTAAGTCCAGGGAGCACAGATACGCAGTATTTT.

V is TRBV2 and J is TRBJ2-5; D possibly corresponds to TRBD1 (5 bases). V lost 7 bases to trimming and J lost 1 base, with 10 bases between them. CDR1 is SNHLY and CDR2 is FYNNEI in the germline V gene. The CDR3 runs to 13 residues. CDR3 bases: TGTGCCAGCAACGAAGACAGCCAAGAGACCCAGTACTTC. Residues: CASNEDSQETQYF.